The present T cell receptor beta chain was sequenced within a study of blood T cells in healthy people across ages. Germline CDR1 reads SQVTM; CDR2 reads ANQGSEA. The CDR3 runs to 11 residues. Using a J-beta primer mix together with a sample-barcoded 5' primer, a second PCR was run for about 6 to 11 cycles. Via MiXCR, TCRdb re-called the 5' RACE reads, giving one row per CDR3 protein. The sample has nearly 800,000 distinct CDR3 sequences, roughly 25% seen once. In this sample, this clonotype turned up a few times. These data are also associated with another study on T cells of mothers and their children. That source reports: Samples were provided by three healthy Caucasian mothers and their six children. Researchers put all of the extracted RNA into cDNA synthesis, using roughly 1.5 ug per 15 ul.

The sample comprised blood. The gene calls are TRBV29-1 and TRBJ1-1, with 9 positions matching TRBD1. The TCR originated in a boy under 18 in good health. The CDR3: CTDRGGTEAFF. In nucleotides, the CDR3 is TGCACGGACAGGGGTGGCACTGAAGCTTTCTTT.